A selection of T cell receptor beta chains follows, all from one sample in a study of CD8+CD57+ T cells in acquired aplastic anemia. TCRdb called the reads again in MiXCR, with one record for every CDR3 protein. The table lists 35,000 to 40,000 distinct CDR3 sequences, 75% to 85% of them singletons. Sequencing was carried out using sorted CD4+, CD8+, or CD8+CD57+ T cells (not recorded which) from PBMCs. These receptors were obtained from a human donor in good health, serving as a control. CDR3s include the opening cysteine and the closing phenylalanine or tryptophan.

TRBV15	CATSGGGTTNYGYTF
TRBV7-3	CASSIGHGEQYF
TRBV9	CASTGTGVSSGYGYTF
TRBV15	CATSRDGPHTEAFF
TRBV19	CASSARRVGTEAFF
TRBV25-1	CASSDAGRAYGYTF
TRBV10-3	CAISESTSGGYNEQFF
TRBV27	CASSSGQGPEAFF
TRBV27	CASSSPPGNEQFF
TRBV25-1	CASSDSVYGYTF
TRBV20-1	CSARGSEGVREKLFF
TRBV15	CATSRLGTGGSQPQHF
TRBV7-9	CASNPPDTDTQYF
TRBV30	CAWSVGDGRYTEAFF
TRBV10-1	CASSASGANVLTF
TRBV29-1	CSVMDRTDYEQYF
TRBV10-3	CAISETRGIADTQYF
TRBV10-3	CATQYQETQYF
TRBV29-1	CSVGLDEQFF
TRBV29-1	CSAERDNEQFF
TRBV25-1	CASKTGYSEAFF
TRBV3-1	CASSQVPDIDNEKLFF
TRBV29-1	CSVLGLAGRYEQYF
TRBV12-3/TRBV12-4	CASTLTGGDSPLHF
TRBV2	CASSEVGLRDSPLHF
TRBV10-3	CAIMGGTGGYEQYF
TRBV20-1	CSARIGLGNQPQHF
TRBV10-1	CASSESENRESYEQYF
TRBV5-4	CASSSGGSYGYTF
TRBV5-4	CASSFDWNEQFF
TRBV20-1	CSAKGTVNTEAFF
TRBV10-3	CAIRGVPTDTQYF
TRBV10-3	CAISGTGVGNTIYF
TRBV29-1	CSAEGQESYEQYF
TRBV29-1	CSVGDRGVGYTF
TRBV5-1	CASSLGTGYNSPLHF
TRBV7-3	CASSFKGTDTDTQYF
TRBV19	CASSTTTEYEQYF
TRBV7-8	CASSLNEKLFF
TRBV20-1	CSASTGSGNTIYF
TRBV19	CASSINFNYGYTF
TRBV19	CASSTPGTEESPLHF
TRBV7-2	CASSLGNTIYF
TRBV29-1	CSVPKTDTEAFF
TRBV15	CATSRNRNYEQYF
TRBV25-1	CASSSYREAGNTIYF
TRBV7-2	CASSFEQGEQFF
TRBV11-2	CASSPPWGLNTEAFF
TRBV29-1	CSVGTGELFF
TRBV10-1	CASSESGGSHSYEQYF
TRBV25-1	CASKSPLGRGAGPSYTF
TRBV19	CASSIPQGHTDTQYF
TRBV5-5	CARIDLVNPNYGYTF
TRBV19	CASSGTGNSPLHF
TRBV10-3	CAISELDSGETQYF
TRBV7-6	CASSLTQGALPGNTIYF
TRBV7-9	CASTLQETQYF
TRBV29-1	CSVLAGAHTGELFF
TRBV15	CATSRGPGRAGDNSPLHF